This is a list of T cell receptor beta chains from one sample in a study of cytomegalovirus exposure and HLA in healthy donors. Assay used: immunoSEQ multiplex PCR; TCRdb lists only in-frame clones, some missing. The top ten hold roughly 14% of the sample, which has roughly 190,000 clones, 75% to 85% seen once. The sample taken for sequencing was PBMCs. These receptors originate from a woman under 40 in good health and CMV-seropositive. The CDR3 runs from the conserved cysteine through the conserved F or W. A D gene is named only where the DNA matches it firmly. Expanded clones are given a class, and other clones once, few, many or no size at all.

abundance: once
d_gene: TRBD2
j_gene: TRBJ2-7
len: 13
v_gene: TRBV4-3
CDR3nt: TGCGCCAGCAGCACCCGGACTAGCGGGGGGGTGTACTTC
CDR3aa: CASSTRTSGGVYF

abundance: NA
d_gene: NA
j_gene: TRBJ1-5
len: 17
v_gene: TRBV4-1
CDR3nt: TGCGCCAGCAGCCAAGTTATGGGAGACCGAGGTGGCCAGCCCCAGCATTTT
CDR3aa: CASSQVMGDRGGQPQHF

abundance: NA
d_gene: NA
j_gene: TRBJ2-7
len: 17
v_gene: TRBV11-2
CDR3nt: TGTGCCAGCAGTCCACTAGGGTGGCGGGGCGTCCAGAACGAGCAGTACTTC
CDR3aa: CASSPLGWRGVQNEQYF

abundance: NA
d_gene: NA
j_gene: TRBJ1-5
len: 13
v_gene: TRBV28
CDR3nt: TGTGCCACCCTATACAGGGGCAATCAGCCCCAGCATTTT
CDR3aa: CATLYRGNQPQHF

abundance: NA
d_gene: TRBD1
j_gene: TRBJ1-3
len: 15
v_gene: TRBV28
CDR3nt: TGTGCCAGCGGCCCGAACCAGGGGGTTGGAAACACCATATATTTT
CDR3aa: CASGPNQGVGNTIYF

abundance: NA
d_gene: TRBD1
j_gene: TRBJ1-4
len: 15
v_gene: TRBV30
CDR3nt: TGTGCCTGGAGTGGTAGCAGGGGGCGAGGAGAAAAACTGTTTTTT
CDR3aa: CAWSGSRGRGEKLFF

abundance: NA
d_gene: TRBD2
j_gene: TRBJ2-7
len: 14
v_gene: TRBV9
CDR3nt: TGTGCCAGCAGCGTAAGCGGGAGGGCGGACGAGCAGTACTTC
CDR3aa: CASSVSGRADEQYF

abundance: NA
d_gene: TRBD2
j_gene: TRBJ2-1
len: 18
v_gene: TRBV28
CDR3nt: TGTGCCAGCAGTTCGGGACTAGCGGGCCATCCTTCCTACAATGAGCAGTTCTTC
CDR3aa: CASSSGLAGHPSYNEQFF

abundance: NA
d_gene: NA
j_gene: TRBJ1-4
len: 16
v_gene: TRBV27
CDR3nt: TGTGCCAGCAGTAATAGGGGTGGCCCAACTAATGAAAAACTGCTTTTT
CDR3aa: CASSNRGGPTNEKLLF

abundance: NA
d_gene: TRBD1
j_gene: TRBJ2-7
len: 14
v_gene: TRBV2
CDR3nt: TGTGCCAGCAGCTCCAGGGGGCACACCTACGAGCAGTACTTC
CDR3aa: CASSSRGHTYEQYF

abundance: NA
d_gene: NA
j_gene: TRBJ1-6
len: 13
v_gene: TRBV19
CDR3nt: TGTGCCAGTAAAGGAGTCAGTAATTCACCCCTCCACTTT
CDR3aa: CASKGVSNSPLHF

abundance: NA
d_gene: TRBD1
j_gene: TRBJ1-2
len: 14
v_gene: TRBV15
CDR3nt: TGTGCCACCAGCAGTGGGACAGGCAACTATGGCTACACCTTC
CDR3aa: CATSSGTGNYGYTF

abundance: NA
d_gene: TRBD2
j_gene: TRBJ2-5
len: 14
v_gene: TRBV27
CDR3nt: TGTGCCAGCGGGGGACTAGCGGGAAGGGAGACCCAGTACTTC
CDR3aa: CASGGLAGRETQYF

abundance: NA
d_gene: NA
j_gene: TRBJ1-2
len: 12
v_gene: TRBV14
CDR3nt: TGTGCCAGCAGCCCCTACCGCTATGGCTACACCTTC
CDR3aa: CASSPYRYGYTF

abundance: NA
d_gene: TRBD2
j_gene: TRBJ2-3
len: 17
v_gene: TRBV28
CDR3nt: TGTGCCAGCAGTTTGGATTCGACTAGCGAGGGCACAGATACGCAGTATTTT
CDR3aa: CASSLDSTSEGTDTQYF

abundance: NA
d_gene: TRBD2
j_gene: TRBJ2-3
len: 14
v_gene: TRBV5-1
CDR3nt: TGCGCCAGCAGCTTGACTAGCGGGGCGGATACGCAGTATTTT
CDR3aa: CASSLTSGADTQYF

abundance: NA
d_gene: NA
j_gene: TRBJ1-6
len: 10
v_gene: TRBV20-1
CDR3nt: TGCAGTGCTAGAGGGCCGCCAGTACACTTT
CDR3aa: CSARGPPVHF

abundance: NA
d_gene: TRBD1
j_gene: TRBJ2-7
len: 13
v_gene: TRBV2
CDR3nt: TGTGCCAGCAGGGGCGACAGGGCCCCCGAGCAGTACTTC
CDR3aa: CASRGDRAPEQYF

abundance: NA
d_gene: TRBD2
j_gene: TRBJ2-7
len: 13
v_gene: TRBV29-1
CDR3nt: TGCAGCGTTGTAGCGGGAGGTGGGGGGGAGCAGTACTTC
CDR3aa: CSVVAGGGGEQYF

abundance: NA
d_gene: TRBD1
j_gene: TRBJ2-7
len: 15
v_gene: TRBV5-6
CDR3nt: TGTGCCAGCAGCTTGTTAACTCAGGGGGCTGGGGAGCAGTACTTC
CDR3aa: CASSLLTQGAGEQYF

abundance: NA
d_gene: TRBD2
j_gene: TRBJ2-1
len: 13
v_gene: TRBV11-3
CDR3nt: TGTGCCAGCAGCCCGGGGGGAAACGATGAGCAGTTCTTC
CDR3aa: CASSPGGNDEQFF

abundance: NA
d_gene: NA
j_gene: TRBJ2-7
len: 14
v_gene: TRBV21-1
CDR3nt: TGTGCCAGCAAGGGACAGGTCCAATCCTACGAGCAGTACTTC
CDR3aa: CASKGQVQSYEQYF

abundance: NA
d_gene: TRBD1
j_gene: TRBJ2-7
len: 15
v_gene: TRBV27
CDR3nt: TGTGCCAGCAGTTCGCAGGGGGCCAGCTCCTACGAGCAGTACTTC
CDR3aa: CASSSQGASSYEQYF

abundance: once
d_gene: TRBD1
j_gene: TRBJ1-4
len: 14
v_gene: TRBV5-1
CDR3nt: TGCGCCAGCAGCCAGACAGGGGGAGGTGAAAAACTGTTTTTT
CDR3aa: CASSQTGGGEKLFF

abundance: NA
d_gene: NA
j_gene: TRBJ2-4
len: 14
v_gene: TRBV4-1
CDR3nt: TGCGCCAGCAGCCAAGCGGCAGGGATCGAGGTTCAGTACTTC
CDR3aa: CASSQAAGIEVQYF

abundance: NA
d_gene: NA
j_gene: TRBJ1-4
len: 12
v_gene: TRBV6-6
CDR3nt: TGTGCCAGCAGTCGCCAGGGCGAAAAACTGTTTTTT
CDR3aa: CASSRQGEKLFF

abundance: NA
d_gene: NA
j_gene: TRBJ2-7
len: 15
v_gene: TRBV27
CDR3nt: TGTGCCAGCAGCAGGAGCGGGACAGGCTCCTACGAGCAGTACTTC
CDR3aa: CASSRSGTGSYEQYF

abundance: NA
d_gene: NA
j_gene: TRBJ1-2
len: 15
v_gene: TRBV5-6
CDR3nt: TGTGCCAGCAGCCCGACACAGGGTCCTAACTATGGCTACACCTTC
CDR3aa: CASSPTQGPNYGYTF

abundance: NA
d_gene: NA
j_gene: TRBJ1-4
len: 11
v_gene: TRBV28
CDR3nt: TGTGCCAGCAGCCGTGGAGCAATTCTGTTTTTT
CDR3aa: CASSRGAILFF

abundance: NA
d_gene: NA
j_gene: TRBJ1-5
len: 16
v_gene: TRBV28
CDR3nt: TGTGCCAGCAGTTTACTGGCAGGGGCGCACAATCAGCCCCAGCATTTT
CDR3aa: CASSLLAGAHNQPQHF

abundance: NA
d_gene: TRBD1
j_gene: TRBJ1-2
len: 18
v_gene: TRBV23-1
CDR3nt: TGCGCCAGCAGTCAATCGCGGGACAGGGGTCCTCTCAACTATGGCTACACCTTC
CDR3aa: CASSQSRDRGPLNYGYTF

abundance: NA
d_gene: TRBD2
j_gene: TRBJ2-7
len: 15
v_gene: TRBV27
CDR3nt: TGTGCCAGCAATTCCGGGACTAGCGGGGTCTACGAGCAGTACTTC
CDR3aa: CASNSGTSGVYEQYF

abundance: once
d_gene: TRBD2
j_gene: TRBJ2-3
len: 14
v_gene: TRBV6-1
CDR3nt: TGTGCCAGCAGTCCAAGACTAGCCACAGATACGCAGTATTTT
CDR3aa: CASSPRLATDTQYF

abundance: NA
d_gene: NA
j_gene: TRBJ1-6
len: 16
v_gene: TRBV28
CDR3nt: TGTGCCAGCAGTTTGAGTGGCGGCTCCTATAATTCACCCCTCCACTTT
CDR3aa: CASSLSGGSYNSPLHF

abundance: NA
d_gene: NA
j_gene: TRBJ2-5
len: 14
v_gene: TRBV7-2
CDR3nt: TGTGCCAGCAGTCGGGACTGGAACCAAGAGACCCAGTACTTC
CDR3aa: CASSRDWNQETQYF

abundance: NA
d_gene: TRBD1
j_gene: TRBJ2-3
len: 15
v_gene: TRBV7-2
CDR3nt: TGTGCCAGCAGCCGAAACAGGGGGCGCGGAGATACGCAGTATTTT
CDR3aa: CASSRNRGRGDTQYF